These 20 T cell receptor beta chains share one sample of origin, sequenced in a study of cytomegalovirus exposure and HLA in healthy donors. 60 Vbeta and 13 Jbeta primers were used in PCR. TCRdb's table, derived via immunoSEQ multiplex PCR, lists solely in-frame clones and lacks some. The table counts tens of thousands of clones; approximately 6.5% lies in the top ten. Material for sequencing was PBMCs. The receptors originated from a woman between 35 and 50 years old in good health and CMV-seronegative.

The rearrangement uses TRBV30 and TRBJ1-1, with TRBD1 matching 8 bases. Germline V CDR1 and CDR2: GTSNPN, SVGIG (reference sequence). The junction had 9 bases not matched to a gene; V was cut back by 2 bases and J by 7 bases. The CDR3 extends over 14 amino acids. CDR3 nucleotides: TGTGCCTGGAGTCCAGGCAGGGGGCTAGTTGAAGCTTTCTTT. Encoded protein: CAWSPGRGLVEAFF.

The V gene is TRBV15, the J gene TRBJ1-5, with 10 bases identical to TRBD1. V lost 2 bases and J lost 1; bases outside the gene matches: 5. Germline loops: CDR1 LNHNV, CDR2 YYDKDF (reference sequence). This CDR3 contains 17 residues. The CDR3 DNA follows: TGTGCCACCAGCAGAACGGGACAGGGGTTGAGCAATCAGCCCCAGCATTTT. It encodes CATSRTGQGLSNQPQHF.

The chain employs TRBV10-3 and TRBJ1-1, with 10 bases lining up with TRBD1. Germline V gene lookup returns CDR1 ENHRY and CDR2 SYGVKD. The J segment lost 0 bases and the V segment lost 11 bases, leaving 6 bases of the junction unmatched. The CDR3 covers 14 residues. CDR3 sequence: CAAGTGVLNTEAFF. CDR3 sequence (DNA): TGTGCCGCAGGGACAGGGGTTTTGAACACTGAAGCTTTCTTT.

V and J are TRBV6-5 and TRBJ1-2; D is possibly TRBD1 (5 bases). This CDR3 is 13 amino acids long. Trimming removed 8 bases from V and 4 bases from J, with 14 bases in between. Germline V CDR1 and CDR2: MNHEY, SVGAGI. The CDR3 region is CASWWGGPYGYTF. The CDR3 nucleotides read TGTGCCAGCTGGTGGGGCGGCCCCTATGGCTACACCTTC.

The chain joins TRBV6-5 to TRBJ1-3; 7 bases align to TRBD1. The ends lost 6 bases at V and 0 bases at J; junction bases unmatched: 2. The CDR3 contains 14 residues. CDR1 and CDR2 from the germline V gene are MNHEY and SVGAGI. The CDR3 sequence: CASRGTVSGNTIYF. The CDR3 DNA sequence: TGTGCCAGCAGGGGGACAGTCTCTGGAAACACCATATATTTT.

The chain carries TRBV2 and TRBJ2-3; 8 positions match TRBD2. After removal of 6 bases from V and 1 base from J, the junction contained 3 bases not matched to a gene. CDR3 size: 14 residues. The germline V gene has CDR1 SNHLY and CDR2 FYNNEI. The CDR3 loop is CASRGLEGTDTQYF. CDR3 DNA sequence: TGTGCCAGCAGGGGACTAGAGGGCACAGATACGCAGTATTTT.

Comments on this clone: The junction and the germline gene differ at one end; a read error may be behind it. The V and J genes are TRBV11-1 and TRBJ1-1, with TRBD1 matching over 7 bases. Per the germline V gene, CDR1 is SGHAT and CDR2 is FQDESV (reference sequence). The CDR3 totals 12 residues. CDR3 coding DNA: TGTGCCAGCAGCCAGGGGGGCGGGAATAAGATCTTT. Amino acids: CASSQGGGNKIF. Drawing the rest from reference TRBV11-1 and TRBJ1-1, the complete variable domain is EAEVAQSPRYKITEKSQAVAFWCDPISGHATLYWYRQILGQGPELLVQFQDESVVDDSQLPKDRFSAERLKGVDSTLKIQPAELGDSAMYLCASSQGGGNKIFGQGTRLTVV.

The chain has TRBV5-1 and TRBJ2-7, with TRBD1 matching 9 bases. Germline CDR1 SGHRS, CDR2 YFSETQ. The length of the CDR3 is 14 residues. The ends lost 0 bases at V and 4 bases at J; junction bases unmatched: 2. Written as DNA, the CDR3 is TGCGCCAGCAGCTTGGGACAGGGGGGGTACGAGCAGTACTTC. It yields the protein CASSLGQGGYEQYF.

The chain has TRBV9 and TRBJ1-5; D is unclear. Germline values: CDR1 SGDLS, CDR2 YYNGEE. Trimming stripped 3 bases from V and 3 bases from J, with 10 bases between. This CDR3 has 14 amino acids. Here the CDR3 reads CASSDERVNQPQHF. For the CDR3, the DNA is TGTGCCAGCAGCGATGAACGAGTCAATCAGCCCCAGCATTTT.

The J gene is TRBJ1-2, the V gene TRBV10-3; weak D call: TRBD1 (5 bases). Looked up from germline, CDR1 is ENHRY and CDR2 is SYGVKD. V was pared by 3 bases and J by 6 bases, with 11 bases between. This CDR3 has 13 amino acids. The CDR3 coding sequence is TGTGCCATCAGTGAAATGCAGGGCGATGGCTACACCTTC. Amino acid sequence: CAISEMQGDGYTF.

The V gene is TRBV7-2, the J gene TRBJ2-3; the match to TRBD2 covers 10 bases. Per the germline V gene, CDR1 is SGHTA and CDR2 is FQGNSA. Trimming took 5 bases from V and 3 from J; bases not matched to a gene: 5. The CDR3 is made up of 15 amino acids. As DNA, the CDR3 is TGTGCCAGCAGCCAACAACTAGCGGGAACAGATACGCAGTATTTT. This gives the protein CASSQQLAGTDTQYF.

Concerning this clone: One junction end does not reproduce the germline sequence, and a read error may be involved. Other nucleotide sequences from this sample produce the same CDR3. The CDR3 region has the DNA TGTGCCAGCAGCGTAGCGACTGATAATTCACCCCTACACTTT. This gives the protein CASSVATDNSPLHF. The chain carries TRBV9 and TRBJ1-6; D gene uncertain. Germline loops: CDR1 SGDLS, CDR2 YYNGEE. The CDR3 contains 14 residues.

This chain links TRBV30 with TRBJ1-1; 7 nucleotides match TRBD1. Germline CDR1 reads GTSNPN; CDR2 reads SVGIG (reference sequence). The CDR3 extends over 12 amino acids. With 6 bases clipped from V and 1 base from J, the junction kept 2 bases outside the gene matches. CDR3 nucleotide sequence: TGTGCCTGTCACAGGGGGAACACTGAAGCTTTCTTT. Residues: CACHRGNTEAFF.

CDR3 amino acids: CASSPVSLQGSGYTF. The CDR3 region has the DNA TGTGCCAGCTCACCAGTCAGCCTACAGGGCTCGGGCTACACCTTC. The chain employs TRBV18 and TRBJ1-2, with D possibly TRBD1 on 6 matching bases. Germline loops: CDR1 KGHSH, CDR2 LQKENI. The V end lost 2 bases, the J end lost 8 bases, and 18 bases lay between the germline ends. CDR3 length equals 15 residues.

The chain has TRBV7-2 and TRBJ2-3; TRBD1 might be the D (6 bases). Germline V CDR1 and CDR2: SGHTA, FQGNSA. The CDR3 length is 16 residues. Trimming took off 7 bases at V and 1 base at J, with 18 bases between the two ends. The CDR3 is CASTQNYRVGTDTQYF. CDR3 nucleotide sequence: TGTGCCAGCACCCAAAATTACAGGGTTGGCACAGATACGCAGTATTTT.

V is TRBV5-1 and J is TRBJ1-2, with a weak D call TRBD1 (5 bases). V was trimmed by 1 base and J by 8 bases, leaving 9 bases between them. Germline CDR1 and CDR2: SGHRS and YFSETQ. The CDR3 runs 12 residues. CDR3 DNA sequence: TGCGCCAGCAGCTTGTCAGGGAACGGCTACACCTTC. It yields the protein CASSLSGNGYTF. Using reference TRBV5-1 and TRBJ1-2 for the parts outside the CDR3, the full variable domain is KAGVTQTPRYLIKTRGQQVTLSCSPISGHRSVSWYQQTPGQGLQFLFEYFSETQRNKGNFPGRFSGRQFSNSRSEMNVSTLELGDSALYLCASSLSGNGYTFGSGTRLTVV.

V and J are TRBV6-5 and TRBJ2-2, with TRBD2 matching over 11 bases. Germline loops: CDR1 MNHEY, CDR2 SVGAGI. The CDR3 length is 16 residues. V dropped 4 bases and J dropped 4; count of bases not matched to a gene: 5. CDR3 nucleotide sequence: TGTGCCAGCAGTTCCGGGACTAGCGGTCTCACCGGGGAGCTGTTTTTT. This gives the protein CASSSGTSGLTGELFF.

The chain uses TRBV6-5 and TRBJ2-2; D uncertain. CDR3 length equals 15 residues. Germline assignment: CDR1 MNHEY and CDR2 SVGAGI. V was cut by 0 bases and J by 1 base, with 6 bases left in between. CDR3 amino acids: CASSYSNGNTGELFF. The CDR3 nucleotides are TGTGCCAGCAGTTACTCGAACGGGAACACCGGGGAGCTGTTTTTT.

The rearrangement joins TRBV4-3 to TRBJ2-7, with 9 nucleotides matching TRBD1. Germline V gives CDR1 LGHNA, CDR2 YSLEER. J was trimmed by 4 bases and V by 0 bases; bases with no gene match: 4. The CDR3 consists of 15 residues. CDR3 residues: CASSQDWDRVYEQYF. Written as DNA, the CDR3 is TGCGCCAGCAGCCAAGATTGGGACAGGGTGTACGAGCAGTACTTC.

The chain links TRBV7-9 to TRBJ1-2, with D possibly TRBD1 on 6 matching bases. The CDR3 is made up of 15 amino acids. V lost 5 bases and J lost 7, with 20 bases in between. Germline loops: CDR1 SEHNR, CDR2 FQNEAQ (reference sequence). This chain's CDR3 is CASSVANREFGGYTF. The CDR3 DNA follows: TGTGCCAGCAGCGTGGCGAACAGGGAATTTGGTGGCTACACCTTC.